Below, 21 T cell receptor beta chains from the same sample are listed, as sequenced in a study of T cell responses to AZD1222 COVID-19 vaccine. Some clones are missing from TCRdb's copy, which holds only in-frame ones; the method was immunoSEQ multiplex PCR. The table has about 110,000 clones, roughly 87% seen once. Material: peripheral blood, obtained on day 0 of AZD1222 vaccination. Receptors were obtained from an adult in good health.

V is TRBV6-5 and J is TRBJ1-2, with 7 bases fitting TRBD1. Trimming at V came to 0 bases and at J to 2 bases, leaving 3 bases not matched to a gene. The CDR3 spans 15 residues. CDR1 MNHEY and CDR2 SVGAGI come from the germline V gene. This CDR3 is CASSYSNRGNYGYTF. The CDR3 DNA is TGTGCCAGCAGTTACTCGAACAGGGGAAACTATGGCTACACCTTC.

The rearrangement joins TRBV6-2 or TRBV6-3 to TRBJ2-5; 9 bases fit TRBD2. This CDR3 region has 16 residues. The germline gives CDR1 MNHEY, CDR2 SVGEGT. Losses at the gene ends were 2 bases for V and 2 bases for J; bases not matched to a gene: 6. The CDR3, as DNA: TGTGCCAGCAGTTACATAGCGGGGGAGCCTCAAGAGACCCAGTACTTC. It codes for CASSYIAGEPQETQYF.

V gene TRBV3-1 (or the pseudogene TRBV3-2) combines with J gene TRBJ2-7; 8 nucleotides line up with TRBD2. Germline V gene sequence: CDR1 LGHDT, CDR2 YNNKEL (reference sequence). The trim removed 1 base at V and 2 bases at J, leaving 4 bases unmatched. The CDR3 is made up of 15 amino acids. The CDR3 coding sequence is TGTGCCAGCAGCCAAGCAAGCGGGGGAGCCTACGAGCAGTACTTC. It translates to CASSQASGGAYEQYF.

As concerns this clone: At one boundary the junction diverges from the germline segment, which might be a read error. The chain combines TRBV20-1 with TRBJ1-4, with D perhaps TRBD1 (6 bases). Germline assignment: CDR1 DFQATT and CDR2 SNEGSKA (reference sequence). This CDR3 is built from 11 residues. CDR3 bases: TGCAGTGCGTATATCGCCGGGACATATGGTTTT. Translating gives CSAYIAGTYGF.

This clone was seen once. CDR3 sequence: CASSLDDGNEKLFF. In DNA, the CDR3 is TGCGCCAGCAGCTTGGACGATGGGAATGAAAAACTGTTTTTT. The chain recombines TRBV5-1 with TRBJ1-4, with D hard to call. Trimming took 0 bases from V and 5 from J, leaving 8 bases between them. The germline gives CDR1 SGHRS, CDR2 YFSETQ. The CDR3 is 14 amino acids.

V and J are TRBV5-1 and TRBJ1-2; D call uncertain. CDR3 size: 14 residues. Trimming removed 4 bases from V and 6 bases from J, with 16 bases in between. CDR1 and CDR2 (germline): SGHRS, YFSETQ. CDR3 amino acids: CASSIGLGFDGYTF. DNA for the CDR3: TGCGCCAGCAGCATAGGGTTAGGCTTTGATGGCTACACCTTC.

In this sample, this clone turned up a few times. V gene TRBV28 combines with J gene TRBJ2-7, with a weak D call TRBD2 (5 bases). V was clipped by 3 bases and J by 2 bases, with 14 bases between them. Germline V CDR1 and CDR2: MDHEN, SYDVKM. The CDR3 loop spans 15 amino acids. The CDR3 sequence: CASSFLAGTTYEQYF. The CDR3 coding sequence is TGTGCCAGCAGTTTCTTGGCGGGCACCACCTACGAGCAGTACTTC.

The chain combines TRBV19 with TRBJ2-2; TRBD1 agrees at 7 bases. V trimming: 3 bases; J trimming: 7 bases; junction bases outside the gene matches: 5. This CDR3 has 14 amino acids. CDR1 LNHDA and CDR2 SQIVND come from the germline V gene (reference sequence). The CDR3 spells CASSITGDNGELFF. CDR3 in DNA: TGTGCCAGTAGTATCACAGGGGATAACGGGGAGCTGTTTTTT.

The CDR3 DNA follows: TGTGCCAGCAGTTTTTCAGCAGCGTACGAGCAGTACTTC. Its translation is CASSFSAAYEQYF. The chain recombines TRBV28 with TRBJ2-7, with unresolved D. V gave up 3 bases and J gave up 4 bases, with 10 bases separating them. CDR1 is MDHEN and CDR2 is SYDVKM in the germline V gene. This CDR3 spans 13 amino acids.

The CDR3 spells CASSVGWGVEGEAFF. The CDR3 bases are TGTGCCAGCAGCGTGGGTTGGGGGGTTGAAGGCGAAGCTTTCTTT. The rearrangement uses TRBV9 and TRBJ1-1; TRBD1 is a possible D gene (5 bases). This CDR3 contains 15 residues. Trimming shortened V by 2 bases and J by 8 bases, and 19 bases separated the two germline ends. CDR1 is SGDLS and CDR2 is YYNGEE in the germline V gene.

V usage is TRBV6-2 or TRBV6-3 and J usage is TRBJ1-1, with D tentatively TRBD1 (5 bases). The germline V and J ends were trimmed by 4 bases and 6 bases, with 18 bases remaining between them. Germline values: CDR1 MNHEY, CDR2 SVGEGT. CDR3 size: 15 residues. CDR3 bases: TGTGCCAGCAGTTCCCTACCGGGACTCGGCGCTGAAGCTTTCTTT. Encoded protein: CASSSLPGLGAEAFF.

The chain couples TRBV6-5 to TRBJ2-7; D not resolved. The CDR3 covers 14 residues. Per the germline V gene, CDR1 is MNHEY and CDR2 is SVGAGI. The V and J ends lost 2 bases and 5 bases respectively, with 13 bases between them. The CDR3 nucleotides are TGTGCCAGCAGTTACGACACCCTAGGTGACGAGCAGTACTTC. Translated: CASSYDTLGDEQYF.

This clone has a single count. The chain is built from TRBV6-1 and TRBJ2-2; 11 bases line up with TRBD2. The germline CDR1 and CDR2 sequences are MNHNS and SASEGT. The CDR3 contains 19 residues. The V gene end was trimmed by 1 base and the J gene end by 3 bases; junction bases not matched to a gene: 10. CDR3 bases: TGTGCCAGCAGTGAAGGGTGGCTAGCGGGAGGAGATTACACCGGGGAGCTGTTTTTT. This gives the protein CASSEGWLAGGDYTGELFF.

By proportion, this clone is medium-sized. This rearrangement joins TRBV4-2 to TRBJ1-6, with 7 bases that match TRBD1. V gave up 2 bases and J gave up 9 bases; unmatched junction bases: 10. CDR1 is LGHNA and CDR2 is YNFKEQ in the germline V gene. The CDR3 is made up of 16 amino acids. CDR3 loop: CASSQNGQGDSSPLHF. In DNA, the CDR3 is TGTGCCAGCAGCCAAAACGGGCAGGGGGATAGTTCACCCCTCCACTTT.

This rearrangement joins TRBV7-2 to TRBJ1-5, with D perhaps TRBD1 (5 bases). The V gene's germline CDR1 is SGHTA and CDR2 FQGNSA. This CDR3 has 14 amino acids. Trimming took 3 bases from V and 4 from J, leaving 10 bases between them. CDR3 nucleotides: TGTGCCAGCAGCTTTTCGGACACTAATCAGCCCCAGCATTTT. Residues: CASSFSDTNQPQHF.

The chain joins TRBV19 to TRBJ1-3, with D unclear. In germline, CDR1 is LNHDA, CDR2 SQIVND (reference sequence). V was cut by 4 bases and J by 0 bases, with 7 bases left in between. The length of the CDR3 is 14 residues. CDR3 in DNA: TGTGCCAGTAGTACACAATACTCTGGAAACACCATATATTTT. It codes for CASSTQYSGNTIYF.

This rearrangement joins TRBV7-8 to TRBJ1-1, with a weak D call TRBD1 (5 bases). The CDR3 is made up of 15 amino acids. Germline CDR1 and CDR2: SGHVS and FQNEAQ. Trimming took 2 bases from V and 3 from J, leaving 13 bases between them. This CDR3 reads CASSLSRQTDTEAFF. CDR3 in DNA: TGTGCCAGCAGCTTAAGTAGACAGACCGACACTGAAGCTTTCTTT.

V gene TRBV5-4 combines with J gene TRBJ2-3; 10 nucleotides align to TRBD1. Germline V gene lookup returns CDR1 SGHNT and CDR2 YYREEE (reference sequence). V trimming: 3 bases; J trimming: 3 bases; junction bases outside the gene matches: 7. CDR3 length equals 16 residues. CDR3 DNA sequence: TGTGCCAGCAGCTCCAGACAGGGGGCGCAGACAGATACGCAGTATTTT. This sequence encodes CASSSRQGAQTDTQYF.

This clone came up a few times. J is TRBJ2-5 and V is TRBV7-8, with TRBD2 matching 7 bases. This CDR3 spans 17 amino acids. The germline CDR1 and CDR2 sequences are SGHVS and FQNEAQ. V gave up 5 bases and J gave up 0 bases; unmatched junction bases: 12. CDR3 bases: TGTGCCAGCAGCCGAACGGGAGCGGGGACCTACCAAGAGACCCAGTACTTC. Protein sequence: CASSRTGAGTYQETQYF.

This CDR3 reads CASSQGWDRAVAGYNEQFF. DNA for the CDR3: TGTGCCAGCAGCCAAGGTTGGGACAGGGCGGTAGCGGGGTACAATGAGCAGTTCTTC. V gene TRBV14 combines with J gene TRBJ2-1; tentatively, D is TRBD1 (9 bases). Trimming pared 1 base from V and 4 bases from J, leaving 23 bases between. Germline V gene data show CDR1 as SGHDN and CDR2 as FVKESK. CDR3 size: 19 residues. Full variable domain (outside the CDR3, taken from reference TRBV14 and TRBJ2-1): EAGVTQFPSHSVIEKGQTVTLRCDPISGHDNLYWYRRVMGKEIKFLLHFVKESKQDESGMPNNRFLAERTGGTYSTLKVQPAELEDSGVYFCASSQGWDRAVAGYNEQFFGPGTRLTVL.

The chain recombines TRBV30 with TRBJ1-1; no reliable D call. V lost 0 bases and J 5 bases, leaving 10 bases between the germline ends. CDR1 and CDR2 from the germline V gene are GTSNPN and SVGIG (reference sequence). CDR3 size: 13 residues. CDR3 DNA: TGTGCCTGGAGTGTGAAGGGAGTGACTGAAGCTTTCTTT. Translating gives CAWSVKGVTEAFF.